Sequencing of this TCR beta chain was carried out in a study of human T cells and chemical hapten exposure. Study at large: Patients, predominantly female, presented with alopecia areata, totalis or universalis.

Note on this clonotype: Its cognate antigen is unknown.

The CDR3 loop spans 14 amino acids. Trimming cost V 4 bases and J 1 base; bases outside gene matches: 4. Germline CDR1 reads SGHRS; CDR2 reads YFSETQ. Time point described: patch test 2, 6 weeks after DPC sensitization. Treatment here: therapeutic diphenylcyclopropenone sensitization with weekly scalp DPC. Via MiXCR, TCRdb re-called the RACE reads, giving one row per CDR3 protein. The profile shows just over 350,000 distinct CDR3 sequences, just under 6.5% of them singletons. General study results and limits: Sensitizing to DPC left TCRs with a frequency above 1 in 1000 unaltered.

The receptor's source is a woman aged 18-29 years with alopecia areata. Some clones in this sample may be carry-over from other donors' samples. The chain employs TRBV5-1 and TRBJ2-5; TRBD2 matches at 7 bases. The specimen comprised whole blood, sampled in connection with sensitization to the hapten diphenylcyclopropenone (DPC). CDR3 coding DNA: TGCGCCAGCAGCCCTGGGACTACCCAAGAGACCCAGTACTTC. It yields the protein CASSPGTTQETQYF.